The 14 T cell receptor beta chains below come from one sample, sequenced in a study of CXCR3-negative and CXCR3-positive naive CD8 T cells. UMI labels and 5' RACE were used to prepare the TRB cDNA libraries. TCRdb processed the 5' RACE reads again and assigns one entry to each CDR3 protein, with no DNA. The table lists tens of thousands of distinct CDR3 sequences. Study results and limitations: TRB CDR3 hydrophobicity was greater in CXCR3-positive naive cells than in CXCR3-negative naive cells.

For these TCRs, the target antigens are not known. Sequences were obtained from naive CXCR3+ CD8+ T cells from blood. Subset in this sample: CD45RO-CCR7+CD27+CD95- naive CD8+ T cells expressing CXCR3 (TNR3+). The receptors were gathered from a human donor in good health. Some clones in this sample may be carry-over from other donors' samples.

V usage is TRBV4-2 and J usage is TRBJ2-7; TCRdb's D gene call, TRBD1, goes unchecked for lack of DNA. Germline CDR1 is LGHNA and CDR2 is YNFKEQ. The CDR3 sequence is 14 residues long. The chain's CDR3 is CASSPPGYSYEQYF.

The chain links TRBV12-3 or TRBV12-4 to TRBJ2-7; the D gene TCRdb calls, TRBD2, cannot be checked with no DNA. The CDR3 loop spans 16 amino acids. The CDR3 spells CASSLAGEASGYEQYF.

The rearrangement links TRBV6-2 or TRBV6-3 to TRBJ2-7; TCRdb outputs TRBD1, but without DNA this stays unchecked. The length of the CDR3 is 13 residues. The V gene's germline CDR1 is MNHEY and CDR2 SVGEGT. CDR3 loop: CASSPGTRVEQYF.

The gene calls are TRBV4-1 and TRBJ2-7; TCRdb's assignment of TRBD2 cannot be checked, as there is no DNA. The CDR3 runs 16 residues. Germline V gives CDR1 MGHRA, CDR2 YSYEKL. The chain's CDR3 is CASSQDLASGSYEQYF.

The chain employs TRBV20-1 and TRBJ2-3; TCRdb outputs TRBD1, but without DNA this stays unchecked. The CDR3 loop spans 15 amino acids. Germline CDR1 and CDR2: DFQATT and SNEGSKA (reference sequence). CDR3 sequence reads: CSARAGGRSTDTQYF.

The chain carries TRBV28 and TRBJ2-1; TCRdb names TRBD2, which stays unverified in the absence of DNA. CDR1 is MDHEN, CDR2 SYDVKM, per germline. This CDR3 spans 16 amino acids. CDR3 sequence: CASSTLRDPPADEQFF.

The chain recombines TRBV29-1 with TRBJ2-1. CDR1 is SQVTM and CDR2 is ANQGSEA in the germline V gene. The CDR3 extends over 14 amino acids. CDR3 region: CSVELDREVNEQFF.

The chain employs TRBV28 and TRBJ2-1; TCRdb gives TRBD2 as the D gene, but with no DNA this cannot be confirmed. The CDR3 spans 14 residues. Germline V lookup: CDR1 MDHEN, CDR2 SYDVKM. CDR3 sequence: CASSLGLGGNEQFF.

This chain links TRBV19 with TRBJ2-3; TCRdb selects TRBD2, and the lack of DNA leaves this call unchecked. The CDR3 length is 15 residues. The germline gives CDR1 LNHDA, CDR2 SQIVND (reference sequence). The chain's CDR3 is CASSGLAGSTDTQYF. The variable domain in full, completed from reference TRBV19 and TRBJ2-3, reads DGGITQSPKYLFRKEGQNVTLSCEQNLNHDAMYWYRQDPGQGLRLIYYSQIVNDFQKGDIAEGYSVSREKKESFPLTVTSAQKNPTAFYLCASSGLAGSTDTQYFGPGTRLTVL.

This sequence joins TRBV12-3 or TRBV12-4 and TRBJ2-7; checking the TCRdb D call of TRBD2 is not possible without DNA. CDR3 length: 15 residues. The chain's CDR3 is CASSTRRGVLYEQYF.

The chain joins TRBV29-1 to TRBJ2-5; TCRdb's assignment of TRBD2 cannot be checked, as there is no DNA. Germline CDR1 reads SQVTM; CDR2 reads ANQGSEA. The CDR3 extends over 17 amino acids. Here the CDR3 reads CSVEVEDGRALGETQYF.

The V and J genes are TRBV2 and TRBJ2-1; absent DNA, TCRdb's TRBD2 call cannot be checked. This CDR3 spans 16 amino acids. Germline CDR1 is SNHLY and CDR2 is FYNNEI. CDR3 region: CATLGVDRSSYNEQFF. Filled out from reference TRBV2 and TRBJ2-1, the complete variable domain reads EPEVTQTPSHQVTQMGQEVILRCVPISNHLYFYWYRQILGQKVEFLVSFYNNEISEKSEIFDDQFSVERPDGSNFTLKIRSTKLEDSAMYFCATLGVDRSSYNEQFFGPGTRLTVL.

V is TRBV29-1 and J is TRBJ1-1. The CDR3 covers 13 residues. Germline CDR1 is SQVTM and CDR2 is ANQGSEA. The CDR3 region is CSVEDGSGTEAFF.

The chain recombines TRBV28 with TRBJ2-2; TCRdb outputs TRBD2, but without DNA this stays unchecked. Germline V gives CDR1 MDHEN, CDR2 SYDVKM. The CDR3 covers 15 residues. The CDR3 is CASSFNSGPTGELFF.